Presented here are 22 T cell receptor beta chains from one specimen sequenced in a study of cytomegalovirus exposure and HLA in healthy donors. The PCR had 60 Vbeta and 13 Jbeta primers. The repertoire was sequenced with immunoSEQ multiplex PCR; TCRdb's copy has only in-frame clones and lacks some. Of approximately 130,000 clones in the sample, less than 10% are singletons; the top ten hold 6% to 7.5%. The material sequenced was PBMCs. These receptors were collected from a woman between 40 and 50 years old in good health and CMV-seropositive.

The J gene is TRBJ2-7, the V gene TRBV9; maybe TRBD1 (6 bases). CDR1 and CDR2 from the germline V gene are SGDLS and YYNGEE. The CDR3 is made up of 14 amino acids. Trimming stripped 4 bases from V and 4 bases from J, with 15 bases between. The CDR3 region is CASSTEQGWYEQYF. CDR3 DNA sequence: TGTGCCAGCAGCACCGAACAGGGTTGGTACGAGCAGTACTTC.

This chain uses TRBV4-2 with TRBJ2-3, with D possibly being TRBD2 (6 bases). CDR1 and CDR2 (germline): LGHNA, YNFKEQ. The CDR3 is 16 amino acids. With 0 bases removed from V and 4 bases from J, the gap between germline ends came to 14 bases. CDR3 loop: CASSQDKRIAADTQYF. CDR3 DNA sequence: TGTGCCAGCAGCCAAGATAAGAGAATAGCGGCAGATACGCAGTATTTT.

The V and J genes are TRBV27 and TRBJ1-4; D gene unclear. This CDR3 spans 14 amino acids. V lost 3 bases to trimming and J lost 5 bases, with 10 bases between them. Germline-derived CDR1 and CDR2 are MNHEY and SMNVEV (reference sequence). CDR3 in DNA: TGTGCCAGCAGTTTCGGGGTCCTCAATGAAAAACTGTTTTTT. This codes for CASSFGVLNEKLFF.

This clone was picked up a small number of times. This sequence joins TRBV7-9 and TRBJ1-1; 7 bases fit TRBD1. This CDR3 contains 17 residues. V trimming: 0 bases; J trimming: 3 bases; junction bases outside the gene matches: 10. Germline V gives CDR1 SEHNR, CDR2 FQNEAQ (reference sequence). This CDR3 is CASSLALRKGADTEAFF. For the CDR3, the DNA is TGTGCCAGCAGCTTAGCGCTAAGAAAGGGGGCGGACACTGAAGCTTTCTTT. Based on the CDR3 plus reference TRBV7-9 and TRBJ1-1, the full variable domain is DTGVSQNPRHKITKRGQNVTFRCDPISEHNRLYWYRQTLGQGPEFLTYFQNEAQLEKSRLLSDRFSAERPKGSFSTLEIQRTEQGDSAMYLCASSLALRKGADTEAFFGQGTRLTVV.

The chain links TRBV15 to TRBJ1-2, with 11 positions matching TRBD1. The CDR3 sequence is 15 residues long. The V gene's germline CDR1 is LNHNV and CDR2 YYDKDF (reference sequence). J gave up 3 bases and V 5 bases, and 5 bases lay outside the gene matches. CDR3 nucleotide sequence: TGTGCCACCAGCGGCGGACAGGGGGCCCACTATGGCTACACCTTC. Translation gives CATSGGQGAHYGYTF. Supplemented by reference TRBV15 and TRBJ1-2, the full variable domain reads DAMVIQNPRYQVTQFGKPVTLSCSQTLNHNVMYWYQQKSSQAPKLLFHYYDKDFNNEADTPDNFQSRRPNTSFCFLDIRSPGLGDTAMYLCATSGGQGAHYGYTFGSGTRLTVV.

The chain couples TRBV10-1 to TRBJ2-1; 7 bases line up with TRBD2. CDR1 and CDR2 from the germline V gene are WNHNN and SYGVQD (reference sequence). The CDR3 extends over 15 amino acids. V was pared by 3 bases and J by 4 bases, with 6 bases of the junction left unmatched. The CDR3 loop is CASSEFVGGYNEQFF. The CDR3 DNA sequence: TGCGCCAGCAGTGAATTCGTGGGAGGGTACAATGAGCAGTTCTTC.

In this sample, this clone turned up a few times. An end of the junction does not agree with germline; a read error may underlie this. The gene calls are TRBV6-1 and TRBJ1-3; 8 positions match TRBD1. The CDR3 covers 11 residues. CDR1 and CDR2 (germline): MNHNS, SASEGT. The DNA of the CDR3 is TGTGCCAGCAGTGATGCAGACAGGGGAGATTTT. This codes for CASSDADRGDF.

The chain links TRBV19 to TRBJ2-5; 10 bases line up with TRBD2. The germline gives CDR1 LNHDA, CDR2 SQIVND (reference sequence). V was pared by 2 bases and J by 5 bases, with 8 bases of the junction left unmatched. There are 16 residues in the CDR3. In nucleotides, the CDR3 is TGTGCCAGTAGTATAACAGCGGGGGGGCTTACGGAGACCCAGTACTTC. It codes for CASSITAGGLTETQYF.

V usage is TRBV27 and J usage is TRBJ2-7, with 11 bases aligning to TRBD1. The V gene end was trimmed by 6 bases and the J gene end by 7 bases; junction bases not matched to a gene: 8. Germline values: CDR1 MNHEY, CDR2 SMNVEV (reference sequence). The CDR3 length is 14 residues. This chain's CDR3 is CASRRTGGVGEQYF. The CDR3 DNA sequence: TGTGCCAGCAGACGGACAGGGGGCGTTGGGGAGCAGTACTTC.

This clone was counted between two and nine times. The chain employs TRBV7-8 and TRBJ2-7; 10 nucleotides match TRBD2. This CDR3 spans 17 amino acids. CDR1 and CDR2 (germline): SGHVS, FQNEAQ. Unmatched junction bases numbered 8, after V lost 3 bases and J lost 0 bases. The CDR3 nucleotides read TGTGCCAGCAGCTTCTCTAGCGGGGGAGGGAACTCCTACGAGCAGTACTTC. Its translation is CASSFSSGGGNSYEQYF.

The CDR3 DNA is TGTGCCAGCAGTCCAGGGCCAAGCTCCGCGGATTACGAGCAGTACTTC. Translated, it gives CASSPGPSSADYEQYF. The rearrangement uses TRBV2 and TRBJ2-7; weak D call: TRBD1 (5 bases). The germline V and J ends were trimmed by 5 bases and 4 bases, with 21 bases remaining between them. Looked up from germline, CDR1 is SNHLY and CDR2 is FYNNEI. The CDR3 consists of 16 residues.

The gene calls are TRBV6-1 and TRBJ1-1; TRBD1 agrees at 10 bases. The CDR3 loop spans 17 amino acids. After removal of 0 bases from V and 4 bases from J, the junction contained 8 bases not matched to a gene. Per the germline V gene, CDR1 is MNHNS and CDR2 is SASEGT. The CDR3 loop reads CASSEAQGQGIPTEAFF. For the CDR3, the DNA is TGTGCCAGCAGTGAAGCGCAGGGACAGGGGATCCCCACTGAAGCTTTCTTT.

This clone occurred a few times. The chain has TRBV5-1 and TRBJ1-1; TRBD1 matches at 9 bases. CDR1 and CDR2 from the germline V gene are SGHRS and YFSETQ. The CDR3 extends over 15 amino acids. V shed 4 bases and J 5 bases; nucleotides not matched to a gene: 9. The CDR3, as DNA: TGCGCCAGCAGCACCGACAGGGGGTTCGTGACTGAAGCTTTCTTT. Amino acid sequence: CASSTDRGFVTEAFF. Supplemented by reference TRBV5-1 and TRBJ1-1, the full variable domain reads KAGVTQTPRYLIKTRGQQVTLSCSPISGHRSVSWYQQTPGQGLQFLFEYFSETQRNKGNFPGRFSGRQFSNSRSEMNVSTLELGDSALYLCASSTDRGFVTEAFFGQGTRLTVV.

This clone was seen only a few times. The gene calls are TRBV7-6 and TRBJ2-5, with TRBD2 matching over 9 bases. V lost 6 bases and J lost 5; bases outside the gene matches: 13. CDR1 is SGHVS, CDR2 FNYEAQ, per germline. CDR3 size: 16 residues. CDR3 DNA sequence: TGTGCCAGCAGTTTTACCGGGCTAGCGGGGAGGGAGACCCAGTACTTC. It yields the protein CASSFTGLAGRETQYF.

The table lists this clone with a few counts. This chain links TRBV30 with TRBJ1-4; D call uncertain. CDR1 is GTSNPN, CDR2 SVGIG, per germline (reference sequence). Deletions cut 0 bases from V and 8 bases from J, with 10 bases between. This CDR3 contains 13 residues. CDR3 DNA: TGTGCCTGGAGTGTAATGGGCCGGGAAAAACTGTTTTTT. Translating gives CAWSVMGREKLFF. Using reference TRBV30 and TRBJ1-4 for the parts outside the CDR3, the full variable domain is SQTIHQWPATLVQPVGSPLSLECTVEGTSNPNLYWYRQAAGRGLQLLFYSVGIGQISSEVPQNLSASRPQDRQFILSSKKLLLSDSGFYLCAWSVMGREKLFFGSGTQLSVL.

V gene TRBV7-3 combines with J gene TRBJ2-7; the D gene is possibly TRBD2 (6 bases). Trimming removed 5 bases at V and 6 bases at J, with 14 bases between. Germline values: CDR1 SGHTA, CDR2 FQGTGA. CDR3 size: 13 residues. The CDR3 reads CASSLLTSSEQYF. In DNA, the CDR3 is TGTGCCAGCAGCCTCTTGACTAGTTCCGAGCAGTACTTC.

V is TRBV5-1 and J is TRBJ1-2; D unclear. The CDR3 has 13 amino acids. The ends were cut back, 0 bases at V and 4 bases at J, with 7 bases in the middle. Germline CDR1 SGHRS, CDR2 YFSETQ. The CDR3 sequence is CASSLEGVYGYTF. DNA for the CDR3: TGCGCCAGCAGCTTGGAGGGAGTCTATGGCTACACCTTC.

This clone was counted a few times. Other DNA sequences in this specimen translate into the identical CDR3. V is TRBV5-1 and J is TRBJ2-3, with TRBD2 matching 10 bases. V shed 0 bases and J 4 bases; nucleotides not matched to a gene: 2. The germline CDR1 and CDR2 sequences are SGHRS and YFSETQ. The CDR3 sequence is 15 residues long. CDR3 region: CASSLVAGGADTQYF. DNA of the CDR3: TGCGCCAGCAGCTTGGTAGCGGGGGGCGCAGATACGCAGTATTTT.

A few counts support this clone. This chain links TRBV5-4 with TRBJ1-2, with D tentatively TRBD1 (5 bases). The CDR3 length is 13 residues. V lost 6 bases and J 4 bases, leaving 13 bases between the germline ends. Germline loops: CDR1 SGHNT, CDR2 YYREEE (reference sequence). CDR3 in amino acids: CASTPVGRYGYTF. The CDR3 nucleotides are TGTGCCAGCACCCCCGTGGGGCGCTATGGCTACACCTTC.

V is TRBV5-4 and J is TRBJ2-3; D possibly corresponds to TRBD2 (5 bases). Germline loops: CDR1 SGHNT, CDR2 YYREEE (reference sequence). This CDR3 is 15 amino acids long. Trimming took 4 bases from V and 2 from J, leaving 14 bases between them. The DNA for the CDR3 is TGTGCCAGCAGCCCTACGACGGGGTACACAGATACGCAGTATTTT. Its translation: CASSPTTGYTDTQYF.

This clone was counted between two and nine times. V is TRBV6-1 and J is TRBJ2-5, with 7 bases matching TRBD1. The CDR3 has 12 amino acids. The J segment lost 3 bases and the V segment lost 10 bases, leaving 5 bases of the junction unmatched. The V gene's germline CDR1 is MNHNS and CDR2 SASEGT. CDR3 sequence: CATTGVEETQYF. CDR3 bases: TGTGCCACCACAGGGGTGGAAGAGACCCAGTACTTC.

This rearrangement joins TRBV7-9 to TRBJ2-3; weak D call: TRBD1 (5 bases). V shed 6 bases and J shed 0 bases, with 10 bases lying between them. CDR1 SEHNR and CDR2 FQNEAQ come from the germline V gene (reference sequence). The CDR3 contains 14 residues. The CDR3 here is CASSQTGSTDTQYF. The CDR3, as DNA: TGTGCCAGCAGTCAAACAGGTAGCACAGATACGCAGTATTTT.